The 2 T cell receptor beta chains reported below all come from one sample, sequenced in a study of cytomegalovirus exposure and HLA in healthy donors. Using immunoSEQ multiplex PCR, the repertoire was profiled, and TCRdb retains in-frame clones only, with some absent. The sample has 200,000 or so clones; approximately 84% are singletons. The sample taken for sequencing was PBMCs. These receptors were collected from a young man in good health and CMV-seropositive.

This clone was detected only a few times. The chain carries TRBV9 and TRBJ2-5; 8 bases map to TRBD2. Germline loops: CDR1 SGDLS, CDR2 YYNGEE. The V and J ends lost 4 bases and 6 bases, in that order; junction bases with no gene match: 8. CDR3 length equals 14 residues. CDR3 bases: TGTGCCAGCAGCCCGGAGACTAGCGCGAAGACCCAGTACTTC. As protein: CASSPETSAKTQYF.

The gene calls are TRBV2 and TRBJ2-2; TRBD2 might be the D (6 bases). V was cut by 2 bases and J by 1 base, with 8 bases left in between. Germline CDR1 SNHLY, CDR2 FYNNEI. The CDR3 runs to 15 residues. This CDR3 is CASSERDWNTGELFF. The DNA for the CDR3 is TGTGCCAGCAGTGAAAGGGACTGGAACACCGGGGAGCTGTTTTTT.